This TCR beta chain derives from a study of shared T cell receptors in the human thymus. CDR1 and CDR2 (germline): LNHDA, SQIVND (reference sequence). The CDR3 is 11 amino acids. With 5 bases removed from V and 13 bases from J, the gap between germline ends came to 14 bases. The table came from immunoSEQ multiplex PCR; TCRdb's copy has only in-frame clones and leaves some out. The table shows about 660,000 clones, with approximately 90% occurring only once. The sample was also linked to a second study, of human thymus T cells. That paper states: Resected material from corrective heart surgery provided the thymus tissue analysed. Repertoires from thymus and blood appeared to show biased V and J gene usage.

The V and J genes are TRBV19 and TRBJ1-2; D not certain. The sequence came from a boy younger than two with a congenital heart defect. Input material: thymocytes. The CDR3 is CASSLDREVTF. CDR3 sequence (DNA): TGTGCCAGTAGTTTGGATCGGGAAGTCACCTTC. Variable domain in full (rest from reference TRBV19 and TRBJ1-2): DGGITQSPKYLFRKEGQNVTLSCEQNLNHDAMYWYRQDPGQGLRLIYYSQIVNDFQKGDIAEGYSVSREKKESFPLTVTSAQKNPTAFYLCASSLDREVTFGSGTRLTVV.